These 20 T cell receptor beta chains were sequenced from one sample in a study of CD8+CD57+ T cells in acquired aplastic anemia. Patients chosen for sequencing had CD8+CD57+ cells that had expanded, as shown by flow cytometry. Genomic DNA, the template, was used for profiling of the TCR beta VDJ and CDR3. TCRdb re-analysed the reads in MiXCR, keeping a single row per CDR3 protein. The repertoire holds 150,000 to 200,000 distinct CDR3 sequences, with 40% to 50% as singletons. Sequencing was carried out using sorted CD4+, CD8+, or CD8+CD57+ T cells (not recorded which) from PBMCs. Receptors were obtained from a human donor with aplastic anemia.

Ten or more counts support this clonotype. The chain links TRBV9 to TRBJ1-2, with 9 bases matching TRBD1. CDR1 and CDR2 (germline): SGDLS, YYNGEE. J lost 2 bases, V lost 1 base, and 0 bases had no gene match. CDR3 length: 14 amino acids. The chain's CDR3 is CASSVTGGNYGYTF. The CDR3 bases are TGTGCCAGCAGCGTAACAGGGGGCAACTATGGCTACACCTTC.

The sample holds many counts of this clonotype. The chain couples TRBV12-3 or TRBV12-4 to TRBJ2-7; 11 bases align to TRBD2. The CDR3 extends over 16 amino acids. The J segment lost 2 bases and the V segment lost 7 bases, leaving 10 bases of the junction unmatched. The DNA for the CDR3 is TGTGCCAGCACCTCCCTGACTAGCGGGGCTCCCTACGAGCAGTACTTC. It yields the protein CASTSLTSGAPYEQYF.

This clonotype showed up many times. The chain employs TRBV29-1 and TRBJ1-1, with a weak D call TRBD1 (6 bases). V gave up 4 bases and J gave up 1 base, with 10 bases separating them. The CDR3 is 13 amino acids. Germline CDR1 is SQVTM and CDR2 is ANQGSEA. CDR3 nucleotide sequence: TGCAGCGTTGGGGGAGGGGGGAACACTGAAGCTTTCTTT. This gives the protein CSVGGGGNTEAFF.

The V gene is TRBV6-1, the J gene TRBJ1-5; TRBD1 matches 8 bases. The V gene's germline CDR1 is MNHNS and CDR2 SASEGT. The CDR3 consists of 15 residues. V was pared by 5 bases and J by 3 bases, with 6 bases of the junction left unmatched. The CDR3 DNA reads TGTGCCAGCAGTCTCACAGGGGGAACCAATCAGCCCCAGCATTTT. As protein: CASSLTGGTNQPQHF.

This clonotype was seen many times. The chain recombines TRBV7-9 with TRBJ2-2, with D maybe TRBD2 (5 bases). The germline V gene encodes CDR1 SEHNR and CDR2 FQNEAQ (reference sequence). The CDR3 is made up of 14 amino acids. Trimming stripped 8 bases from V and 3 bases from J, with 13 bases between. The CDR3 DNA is TGTGCCAGCGCCTCATCGAGGGACACCGGGGAGCTGTTTTTT. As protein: CASASSRDTGELFF.

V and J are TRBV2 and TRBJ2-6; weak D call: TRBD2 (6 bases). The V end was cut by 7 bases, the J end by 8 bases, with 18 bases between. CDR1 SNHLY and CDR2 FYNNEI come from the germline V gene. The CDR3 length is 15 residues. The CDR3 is CASIRAGPWSNVLTF. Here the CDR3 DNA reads TGTGCCAGCATAAGGGCGGGACCGTGGTCCAACGTCCTGACTTTC.

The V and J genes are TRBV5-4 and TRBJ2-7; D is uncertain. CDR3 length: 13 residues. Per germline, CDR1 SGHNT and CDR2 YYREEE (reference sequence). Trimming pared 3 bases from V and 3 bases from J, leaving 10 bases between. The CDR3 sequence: CASSWSPDYEQYF. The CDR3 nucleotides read TGTGCCAGCAGCTGGTCCCCAGACTACGAGCAGTACTTC.

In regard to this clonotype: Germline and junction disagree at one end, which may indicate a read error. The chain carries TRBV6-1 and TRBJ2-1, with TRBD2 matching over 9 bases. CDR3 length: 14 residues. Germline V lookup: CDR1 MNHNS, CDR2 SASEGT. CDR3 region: CASRPGLAGNERFF. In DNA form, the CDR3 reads TGTGCCAGCCGGCCGGGACTAGCAGGCAATGAGCGGTTCTTC.

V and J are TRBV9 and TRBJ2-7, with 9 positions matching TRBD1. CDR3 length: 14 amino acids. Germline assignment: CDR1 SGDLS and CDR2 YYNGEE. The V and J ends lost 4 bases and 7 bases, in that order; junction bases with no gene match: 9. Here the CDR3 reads CASSTGTGRAEQYF. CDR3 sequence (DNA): TGTGCCAGCAGCACTGGGACAGGGCGCGCAGAGCAGTACTTC.

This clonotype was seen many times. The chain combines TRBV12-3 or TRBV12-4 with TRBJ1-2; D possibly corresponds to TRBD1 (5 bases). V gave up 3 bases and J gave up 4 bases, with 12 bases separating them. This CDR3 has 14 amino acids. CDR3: CASSFGGAGYGYTF. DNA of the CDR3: TGTGCCAGCAGTTTTGGAGGGGCCGGCTATGGCTACACCTTC.

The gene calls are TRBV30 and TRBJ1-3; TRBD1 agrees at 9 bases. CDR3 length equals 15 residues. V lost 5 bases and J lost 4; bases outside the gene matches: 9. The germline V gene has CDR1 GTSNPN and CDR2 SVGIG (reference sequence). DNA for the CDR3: TGTGCCTGGGACAAAACAGGGGGCGGAGGAAACACCATATATTTT. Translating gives CAWDKTGGGGNTIYF.

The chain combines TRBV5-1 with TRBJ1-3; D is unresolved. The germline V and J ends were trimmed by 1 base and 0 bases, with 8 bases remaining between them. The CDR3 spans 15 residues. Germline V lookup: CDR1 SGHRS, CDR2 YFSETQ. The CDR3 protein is CASSLQQASGNTIYF. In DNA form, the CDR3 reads TGCGCCAGCAGCTTGCAACAAGCCTCTGGAAACACCATATATTTT. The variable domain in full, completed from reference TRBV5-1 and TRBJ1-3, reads KAGVTQTPRYLIKTRGQQVTLSCSPISGHRSVSWYQQTPGQGLQFLFEYFSETQRNKGNFPGRFSGRQFSNSRSEMNVSTLELGDSALYLCASSLQQASGNTIYFGEGSWLTVV.

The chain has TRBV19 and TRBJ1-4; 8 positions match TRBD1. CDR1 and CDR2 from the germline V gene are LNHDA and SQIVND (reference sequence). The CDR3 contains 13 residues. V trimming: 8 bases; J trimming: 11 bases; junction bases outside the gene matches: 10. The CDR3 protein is CASAGQGLWKLFF. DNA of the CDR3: TGTGCCAGTGCTGGACAGGGACTATGGAAACTGTTTTTT.

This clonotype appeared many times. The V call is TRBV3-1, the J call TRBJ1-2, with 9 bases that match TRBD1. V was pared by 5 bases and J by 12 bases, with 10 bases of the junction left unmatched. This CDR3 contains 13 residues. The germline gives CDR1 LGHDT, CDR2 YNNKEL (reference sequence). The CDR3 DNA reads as TGTGCCAGCAGCTACCGGGACAGGGACCATCACACCTTC. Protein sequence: CASSYRDRDHHTF.

The DNA of the CDR3 is TGTGCCAGCAGTTACGTACGGGGTAGCACAGATACGCAGTATTTT. It codes for CASSYVRGSTDTQYF. The V gene is TRBV6-5, the J gene TRBJ2-3, with a tentative D call TRBD2 (5 bases). Germline lookup yields CDR1 MNHEY and CDR2 SVGAGI. The germline V and J ends were trimmed by 2 bases and 0 bases, with 9 bases remaining between them. The CDR3 has 15 residues.

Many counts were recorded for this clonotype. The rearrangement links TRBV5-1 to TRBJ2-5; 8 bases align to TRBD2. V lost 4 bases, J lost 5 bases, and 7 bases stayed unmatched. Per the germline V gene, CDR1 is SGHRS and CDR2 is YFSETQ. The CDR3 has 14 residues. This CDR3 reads CASSRSGGLETQYF. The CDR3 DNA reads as TGCGCCAGCAGCCGCTCGGGGGGGCTGGAGACCCAGTACTTC.

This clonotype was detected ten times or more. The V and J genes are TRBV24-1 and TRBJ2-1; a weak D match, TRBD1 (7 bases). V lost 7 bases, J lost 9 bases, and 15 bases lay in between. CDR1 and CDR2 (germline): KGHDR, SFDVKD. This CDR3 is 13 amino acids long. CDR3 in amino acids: CATRAGGSIEQFF. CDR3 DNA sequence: TGTGCCACCAGGGCAGGGGGGTCTATTGAGCAGTTCTTC.

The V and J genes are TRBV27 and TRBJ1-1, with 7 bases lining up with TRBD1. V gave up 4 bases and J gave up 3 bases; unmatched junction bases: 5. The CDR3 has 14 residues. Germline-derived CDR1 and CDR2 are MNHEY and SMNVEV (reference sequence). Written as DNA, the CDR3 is TGTGCCAGCAGTTCCTACGACAGGGACACTGAAGCTTTCTTT. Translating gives CASSSYDRDTEAFF.

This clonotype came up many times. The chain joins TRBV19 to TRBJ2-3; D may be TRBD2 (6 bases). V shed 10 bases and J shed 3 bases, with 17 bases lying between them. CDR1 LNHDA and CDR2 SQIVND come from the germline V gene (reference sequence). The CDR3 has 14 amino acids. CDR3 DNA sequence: TGTGCCACCTCCCCCACGGGAGTAACAGATACGCAGTATTTT. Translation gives CATSPTGVTDTQYF.

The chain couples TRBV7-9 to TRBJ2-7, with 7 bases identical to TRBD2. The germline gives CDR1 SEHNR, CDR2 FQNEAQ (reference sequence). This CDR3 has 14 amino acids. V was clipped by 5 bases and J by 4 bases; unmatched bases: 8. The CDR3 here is CASSLGRDSYEQYF. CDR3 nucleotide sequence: TGTGCCAGCAGCCTGGGGAGGGACTCATACGAGCAGTACTTC.